The rows below give T cell receptor beta chains drawn from one sample of a study of blood T cell repertoires in COVID-19. Some clones are missing from TCRdb's copy, which holds only in-frame ones; the method was immunoSEQ multiplex PCR. The sample has 80,000 or so clones; 80% are singletons. The sequenced material came from peripheral blood. The receptors stem from a woman aged 70-85 years with acute or convalescent COVID-19. Both conserved end residues are part of each CDR3. A D gene is named only where the DNA matches it firmly. Not all rows give a size; the values are once, few, many and, for expanded clones, a class.

J | V | D | size | CDR3 | DNA
TRBJ1-2 | TRBV5-5 | NA | NA | CASSLYGGNGYTF | TGTGCCAGCAGCTTGTATGGGGGGAATGGCTACACCTTC
TRBJ1-2 | TRBV21-1 | NA | NA | CASSKDHRGHYGYTF | TGTGCCAGCAGCAAAGACCACAGGGGCCACTATGGCTACACCTTC
TRBJ1-1 | TRBV12-5 | TRBD1 | NA | CASGRQGGTEAFF | TGTGCTAGTGGTCGACAGGGGGGTACTGAAGCTTTCTTT
TRBJ1-3 | TRBV4-2 | TRBD1 | NA | CASSQDAPSGGSDTIYF | TGTGCCAGCAGCCAGGACGCGCCGTCAGGGGGCTCGGACACCATATATTTT
TRBJ1-2 | TRBV4-3 | NA | NA | CASSQDTAGSYGYTF | TGCGCCAGCAGCCAAGATACGGCAGGTTCTTATGGCTACACCTTC
TRBJ1-5 | TRBV6-2/TRBV6-3 | NA | once | CASSPSPGQGQPQHF | TGTGCCAGCAGTCCCAGCCCAGGTCAGGGCCAGCCCCAGCATTTT
TRBJ1-2 | TRBV5-6 | NA | few | CASSPGGDYGYTF | TGTGCCAGCAGCCCTGGGGGGGACTATGGCTACACCTTC
TRBJ1-2 | TRBV4-2 | TRBD1 | few | CASSQAPGQVQPLYGYTF | TGTGCCAGCAGCCAAGCTCCGGGACAGGTGCAACCTCTGTACGGCTACACCTTC
TRBJ2-5 | TRBV7-2 | NA | NA | CASSLDRRETQYF | TGTGCCAGCAGCTTAGACAGGAGAGAGACCCAGTACTTC
TRBJ2-7 | TRBV15 | NA | NA | CATSRDQYRGAAYEQYF | TGTGCCACCAGCAGAGATCAGTATCGGGGGGCAGCCTACGAGCAGTACTTC